This note documents a single TCR beta chain sequence. Antigen specificity is unknown. The data derive from a study of T cells expressing NK-cell markers. The wider study: One of the eight sequenced donors was seronegative, whereas the other seven were HCMV-seropositive.

Overall study findings and caveats: The contribution of dominant NKG2C+ clonotypes to CD8+ T cells in more than five donors was 1.0-7.0%.

CDR1 and CDR2 from the germline V gene are SQVTM and ANQGSEA. CDR3 length: 12 residues. Each CDR3 protein gets one entry in TCRdb, which reprocessed the 5' RACE reads and gives no DNA. This sample carries some 410,000 distinct CDR3 sequences, with 7.3% going to the ten biggest clones. The sample was blood T cells: a sorted CD56 or NKG2C T cell subset, CD4+ or CD8+ T cells, or bulk PBMC T cells (not recorded which). The chain uses TRBV29-1 and TRBJ2-7; TCRdb picks TRBD2, but there is no DNA to check that call. The sequence derives from a woman aged 18 to 69 in good health. The CDR3 reads CSGWTSGYEQYF.